This TCR beta chain was sequenced for a study of shared clonotypes between healthy human individuals. Donors were healthy HIV-negative adults without recently reported acute infections or vaccinations. Here immunoSEQ multiplex PCR was the method, and the copy in TCRdb shows in-frame clones only, minus some. The table has approximately 2.3 million clones, 90% to 95% seen once. Study-level points and caveats: The four-donor shared clonotypes exceeded non-shared clonotypes in generation probability, with non-shared ones scoring lower.

With regard to this clone: Antigen specificity is unknown. Other DNA sequences in this sample translate to the same CDR3.

CDR3 length equals 15 residues. J gave up 3 bases and V 1 base, and 1 base lay outside the gene matches. CDR1 and CDR2 from the germline V gene are MGHRA and YSYEKL. This chain connects TRBV4-1 to TRBJ2-7, with TRBD2 matching over 12 bases. This receptor was taken from a man between 18 and 35 years old in good health. Some clones in this sample may be carry-over from other donors' samples. Sequencing used naive CD4+ T cells from PBMCs. Subset specified: CD45RA+ positively selected. CDR3 nucleotides: TGCGCCAGCAGCCAAGGACTAGCGGGAGACTACGAGCAGTACTTC. It translates to CASSQGLAGDYEQYF.